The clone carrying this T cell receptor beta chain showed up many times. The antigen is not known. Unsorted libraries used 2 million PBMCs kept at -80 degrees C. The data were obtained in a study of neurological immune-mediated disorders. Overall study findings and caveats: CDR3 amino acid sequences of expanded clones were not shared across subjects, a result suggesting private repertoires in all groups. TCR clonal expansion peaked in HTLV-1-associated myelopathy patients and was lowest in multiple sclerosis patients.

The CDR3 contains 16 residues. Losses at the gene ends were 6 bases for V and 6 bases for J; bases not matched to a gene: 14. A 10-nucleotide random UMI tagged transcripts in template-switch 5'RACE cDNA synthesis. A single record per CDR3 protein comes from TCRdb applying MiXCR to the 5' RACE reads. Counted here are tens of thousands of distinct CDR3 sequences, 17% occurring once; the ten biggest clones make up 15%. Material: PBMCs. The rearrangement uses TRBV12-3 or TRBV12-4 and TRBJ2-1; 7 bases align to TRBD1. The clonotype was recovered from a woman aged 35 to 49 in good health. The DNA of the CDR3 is TGTGCCAGCAGCTCCTTTGACAGGGAATTTGCCAATGAGCAGTTCTTC. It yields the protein CASSSFDREFANEQFF.